A selection of T cell receptor beta chains follows, all from one sample in a study of cytomegalovirus exposure and HLA in healthy donors. Generated by immunoSEQ multiplex PCR, the TCRdb table keeps only in-frame clones and is missing some. The sample shows 80,000 to 100,000 clones, 87% of them seen only once. The sample was PBMCs. The receptors here all came from a woman in her thirties in good health and CMV-seronegative. Each CDR3 is given with its conserved first and last residue. A D gene is named only where the DNA matches it firmly. Size tells how often a clone was seen (once, few, many) or the class of an expanded clone, and some rows leave it out.

TRBJ2-7 | once | TRBD1 | TRBV28 | TGTGCCAGCACCGGAGCCGGGACAGGGTCCTACGAGCAGTACTTC | CASTGAGTGSYEQYF
TRBJ2-1 | NA | TRBD2 | TRBV4-1 | TGCGCCAGCAGCTTCGAGACTAGCGGGAGCACCTACAATGAGCAGTTCTTC | CASSFETSGSTYNEQFF
TRBJ1-1 | NA | TRBD1 | TRBV11-2 | TGTGCCAGCAGCTACAGGACAGGGTTGGACACTGAAGCTTTCTTT | CASSYRTGLDTEAFF
TRBJ2-7 | NA | NA | TRBV6-4 | TGTGCCAGCAGTGACGCCGATACGTCTATGTGGTGGCAGTACTTC | CASSDADTSMWWQYF
TRBJ1-1 | NA | NA | TRBV5-6 | TGTGCCAGCAGCTTGGGGCAGGCCATGAACACTGAAGCTTTCTTT | CASSLGQAMNTEAFF
TRBJ1-3 | NA | NA | TRBV11-2 | TGTGCCAGCAGCTTAGGCGAGCTGGGGCCGAACACCATATATTTT | CASSLGELGPNTIYF
TRBJ1-5 | NA | NA | TRBV21-1 | TGTGCCAGCAGCAAAGGGGGACAGGTTAGCAATCAGCCCCAGCATTTT | CASSKGGQVSNQPQHF
TRBJ1-2 | few | NA | TRBV9 | TGTGCCAGCAGCCCTCGAACGCGGCCGGACACCTTC | CASSPRTRPDTF
TRBJ2-1 | NA | TRBD1 | TRBV5-1 | TGCGCCAGCAGCTTGGATTCGACAGGCAGGGGGGAGCAGTTCTTC | CASSLDSTGRGEQFF
TRBJ1-2 | NA | TRBD1 | TRBV4-1 | TGCGCCAGCAGCCAAGACGGACAGGGGACCGGCTACACCTTC | CASSQDGQGTGYTF
TRBJ1-2 | NA | NA | TRBV4-2 | TGTGCCAGCAGCCCCGGGTCAGATCCGGCCGCCTACGGCTACACCTTC | CASSPGSDPAAYGYTF
TRBJ1-5 | NA | NA | TRBV7-3 | TGTGCCAGCAGCCTAAGGGGTCGGGAATATGGGAATCAGCCCCAGCATTTT | CASSLRGREYGNQPQHF
TRBJ1-1 | few | NA | TRBV19 | TGTGCCAGCCGGCGACAGTACACTGAAGCTTTCTTT | CASRRQYTEAFF
TRBJ2-1 | NA | TRBD2 | TRBV27 | TGTGCCAGCAGCATAAACGACGGGAGGGCCGTAGTCCACAATGAGCAGTTCTTC | CASSINDGRAVVHNEQFF
TRBJ2-3 | NA | NA | TRBV6-5 | TGTGCCAGCAGTTTGCGCGGGGTCTACACAGATACGCAGTATTTT | CASSLRGVYTDTQYF
TRBJ2-7 | NA | NA | TRBV5-1 | TGCGCCAGCAGCTTGGTTCCGGGAGCCTCCTACGAGCAGTACTTC | CASSLVPGASYEQYF
TRBJ2-7 | NA | TRBD2 | TRBV7-8 | TGTGCCAGCAGCTTATCAGCGGGGGCATACGAGCAGTACTTC | CASSLSAGAYEQYF
TRBJ2-7 | NA | NA | TRBV28 | TGTGCCAGCAGCAGGACAGCCGCCTACGAGCAGTACTTC | CASSRTAAYEQYF
TRBJ1-2 | NA | NA | TRBV11-2 | TGTGCCAGCAGCACCCTACAGGGTCGGGGCTATGGCTACACCTTC | CASSTLQGRGYGYTF
TRBJ2-7 | NA | TRBD1 | TRBV6-5 | TGTGCCAGCAGTTTTACCGGGACAGGGCCCTACGAGCAGTACTTC | CASSFTGTGPYEQYF
TRBJ2-3 | NA | TRBD2 | TRBV28 | TGTGCCAGCAGTGCCGGACTAGTTCCGCAGTATTTT | CASSAGLVPQYF
TRBJ1-1 | NA | NA | TRBV5-1 | TGCGCCAGCAGCTTGGAATTGGCAGGGATGAACACTGAAGCTTTCTTT | CASSLELAGMNTEAFF
TRBJ2-2 | NA | TRBD1 | TRBV4-3 | TGCGCCAGCAGCCGACGGGTCGGGACAGATTCGAACACCGGGGAGCTGTTTTTT | CASSRRVGTDSNTGELFF
TRBJ2-7 | NA | TRBD1 | TRBV5-5 | TGTGCCAGCAGCTTTCGAGGACAGGGGGCCTACGAGCAGTACTTC | CASSFRGQGAYEQYF
TRBJ2-7 | NA | TRBD2 | TRBV27 | TGTGCCAGCAGTTCGGAGCGGGAGGGCCGATACGAGCAGTACTTC | CASSSEREGRYEQYF
TRBJ1-2 | NA | NA | TRBV6-6 | TGTGCCAGCAGTTCGACAGTTAACTATGGCTACACCTTC | CASSSTVNYGYTF
TRBJ2-3 | NA | TRBD1 | TRBV7-8 | TGTGCCAGCAGCCTAAGGGACAGGGGGACCACAGATACGCAGTATTTT | CASSLRDRGTTDTQYF
TRBJ1-6 | many | NA | TRBV6-1 | TGTGCCAGCAGTGAAGGGTTCCAGGGAGGATCACCCCTCCACTTT | CASSEGFQGGSPLHF
TRBJ1-2 | once | NA | TRBV9 | TGTGCCAGCAGCGTTGGGCTCCCCCTCCTAAACTATGGCTACACCTTC | CASSVGLPLLNYGYTF
TRBJ1-5 | few | NA | TRBV2 | TGTGCCAGCAGTCAGTGGGCCTTAAGGAATCAGCCCCAGCATTTT | CASSQWALRNQPQHF
TRBJ2-5 | NA | TRBD1 | TRBV5-4 | TGTGCCAGCAGCTCTATGACAGGGTTGGAGACCCAGTACTTC | CASSSMTGLETQYF
TRBJ2-1 | NA | TRBD1 | TRBV2 | TGTGCCACCAGCAGTCCCCGGGGACAGGGGGCCGATGAGCAGTTCTTC | CATSSPRGQGADEQFF
TRBJ2-3 | NA | TRBD2 | TRBV28 | TGTGCCAGCGGCGGGGGTAGCCCCCTGTATGCAGATACGCAGTATTTT | CASGGGSPLYADTQYF
TRBJ2-5 | NA | TRBD2 | TRBV29-1 | TGCAGCGTTGCAAAACTAGCGGGGGAAGAGACCCAGTACTTC | CSVAKLAGEETQYF
TRBJ1-4 | NA | NA | TRBV11-2 | TGTGCCAGCAGCTTAGCCCTCGCAACTAATGAAAAACTGTTTTTT | CASSLALATNEKLFF